This entry lists 15 T cell receptor beta chains sequenced from one sample in a study of shared clonotypes between healthy human individuals. The assay was immunoSEQ multiplex PCR, and TCRdb's table has in-frame clones only and misses some. The table has 950,000 to 1,300,000 clones, around 75% seen once. Source material: memory CD4+ T cells sorted from blood. Subset reported: CD45RA-negative fraction. The receptors shown here come from a man aged 18 to 30 in good health.

This clone was recorded a few times. The chain uses TRBV30 and TRBJ1-6; D ambiguous. With 5 bases removed from V and 7 bases from J, the gap between germline ends came to 18 bases. This CDR3 is 15 amino acids long. The germline V gene has CDR1 GTSNPN and CDR2 SVGIG (reference sequence). The CDR3 coding sequence is TGTGCCTGGGGGGTAAAGGGCCAGATCAATTCACCCCTCCACTTT. Encoded protein: CAWGVKGQINSPLHF.

The chain carries TRBV2 and TRBJ1-2, with 7 bases aligning to TRBD1. CDR1 and CDR2 from the germline V gene are SNHLY and FYNNEI. This CDR3 is built from 15 residues. The ends lost 1 base at V and 8 bases at J; junction bases unmatched: 10. CDR3 amino acids: CASSEGQGRSGGYTF. DNA for the CDR3: TGTGCCAGCAGTGAAGGACAGGGAAGATCTGGGGGCTACACCTTC.

The chain recombines TRBV28 with TRBJ2-1; TRBD2 agrees at 12 bases. Germline assignment: CDR1 MDHEN and CDR2 SYDVKM. This CDR3 comprises 14 residues. V lost 5 bases and J lost 10; bases outside the gene matches: 6. CDR3 DNA: TGTGCCAGCAGTCCTGGACTAGCGGGGACCGAGCAGTTCTTC. Translated: CASSPGLAGTEQFF.

This clone has only one observation. The rearrangement uses TRBV7-3 and TRBJ1-1; no clear D gene. The CDR3 is 14 residues long. Germline V lookup: CDR1 SGHTA, CDR2 FQGTGA. V dropped 5 bases and J dropped 1 base, with 11 bases sitting between them. The DNA for the CDR3 is TGTGCCAGCAGCCCTGGACGGACGAACACTGAAGCTTTCTTT. Amino acids: CASSPGRTNTEAFF.

This clone was found once. This sequence joins TRBV5-1 and TRBJ2-5; the match to TRBD2 covers 12 bases. The junction had 6 bases not matched to a gene; V was cut back by 6 bases and J by 3 bases. CDR1 is SGHRS, CDR2 YFSETQ, per germline. CDR3 length: 15 amino acids. CDR3 sequence (DNA): TGCGCCAGCAATCCTAGCGGGAGGGTGGAAGAGACCCAGTACTTC. It specifies CASNPSGRVEETQYF.

The CDR3 nucleotides are TGTGCCAGCAGCTTACCAGGGGGAAGGGTAGAGACCCAGTACTTC. Amino acids: CASSLPGGRVETQYF. The chain uses TRBV5-4 and TRBJ2-5, with TRBD1 matching 7 bases. Looked up from germline, CDR1 is SGHNT and CDR2 is YYREEE (reference sequence). After removal of 2 bases from V and 4 bases from J, the junction contained 8 bases not matched to a gene. The CDR3 sequence is 15 residues long.

The CDR3 DNA follows: TGTGCCAGCAGCATTCCCAGCAACACTGAAGCTTTCTTT. Translation gives CASSIPSNTEAFF. The rearrangement uses TRBV5-4 and TRBJ1-1; no clear D gene. Germline-derived CDR1 and CDR2 are SGHNT and YYREEE (reference sequence). CDR3 length: 13 residues. The V gene lost 4 bases and the J gene lost 2 bases, with 9 bases spanning the gap.

This rearrangement joins TRBV6-1 to TRBJ2-1; 7 bases align to TRBD1. V lost 3 bases and J lost 4; bases outside the gene matches: 6. Germline V CDR1 and CDR2: MNHNS, SASEGT. The CDR3 spans 15 residues. In DNA form, the CDR3 reads TGTGCCAGCAGTGACAGTCGCAGGGGGTACAATGAGCAGTTCTTC. It is translated as CASSDSRRGYNEQFF.

The J gene is TRBJ2-7, the V gene TRBV18, with 14 bases aligning to TRBD2. This CDR3 is built from 19 residues. J was trimmed by 4 bases and V by 2 bases; bases with no gene match: 13. CDR1 and CDR2 from the germline V gene are KGHSH and LQKENI. The CDR3 sequence is CASSPAGTSGSTNKYEQYF. The CDR3 region has the DNA TGTGCCAGCTCACCAGCAGGGACTAGCGGGAGTACTAATAAGTACGAGCAGTACTTC.

The chain links TRBV4-3 to TRBJ2-5; the match to TRBD2 covers 10 bases. The CDR3 is 16 residues long. Germline CDR1 LGHNA, CDR2 YSLEER. The ends lost 1 base at V and 4 bases at J; junction bases unmatched: 6. CDR3 bases: TGCGCCAGCAGCCAAGGGGAGCGGGAGGGGCGAGAGACCCAGTACTTC. This translates into CASSQGEREGRETQYF.

This clone was seen more than once but under ten times. The rearrangement joins TRBV6-6 to TRBJ2-4, with a tentative D call TRBD1 (6 bases). The V end lost 6 bases, the J end lost 1 base, and 16 bases lay between the germline ends. The CDR3 covers 16 residues. The germline gives CDR1 MNHNY, CDR2 SVGAGI (reference sequence). The CDR3 here is CASSQGKGGAKNIQYF. As DNA, the CDR3 is TGTGCCAGCAGCCAGGGGAAGGGCGGGGCCAAAAACATTCAGTACTTC.

The chain employs TRBV15 and TRBJ1-5, with unresolved D. V was cut by 0 bases and J by 2 bases, with 8 bases left in between. The germline V gene has CDR1 LNHNV and CDR2 YYDKDF (reference sequence). The length of the CDR3 is 15 residues. The CDR3 coding sequence is TGTGCCACCAGCAGAGATGCAGGCGGCAATCAGCCCCAGCATTTT. Translated: CATSRDAGGNQPQHF.

Turning to this clone: A much larger clone differs by one base, so this may be a read error. V gene TRBV6-6 combines with J gene TRBJ2-2; D unclear. The CDR3 runs to 13 residues. Per the germline V gene, CDR1 is MNHNY and CDR2 is SVGAGI (reference sequence). The V end lost 2 bases, the J end lost 5 bases, and 6 bases lay between the germline ends. The chain's CDR3 is CASSYPGTGELFF. CDR3 sequence (DNA): TGTGCCAGCAGTTACCCCGGGACCGGGGAGCTGTTTTTT.

This chain's CDR3 is CASRDRDGNSPLHF. The CDR3 region has the DNA TGTGCCAGCAGAGACCGGGACGGGAATTCACCCCTCCACTTT. The chain employs TRBV2 and TRBJ1-6; D is perhaps TRBD1 (5 bases). The CDR3 spans 14 residues. The V gene lost 6 bases and the J gene lost 7 bases, with 13 bases spanning the gap. Germline CDR1 is SNHLY and CDR2 is FYNNEI.

The gene calls are TRBV19 and TRBJ2-6; a weak D match, TRBD2 (5 bases). CDR1 and CDR2 from the germline V gene are LNHDA and SQIVND (reference sequence). The CDR3 contains 14 residues. V was pared by 7 bases and J by 2 bases, with 9 bases between. In DNA form, the CDR3 reads TGTGCCAGTAAGGACTGGGCTGGGGCCAACGTCCTGACTTTC. It encodes CASKDWAGANVLTF.